This entry lists 11 T cell receptor beta chains sequenced from one sample in a study of CD8+CD57+ T cells in acquired aplastic anemia. Previously, flow cytometry had revealed CD8+CD57+ cell expansion in the patients chosen for sequencing. The use of genomic DNA as template underpinned the TCR beta VDJ and CDR3 profiling. Each CDR3 protein gets one entry after TCRdb re-called the reads with MiXCR. The sample comprises a few hundred thousand distinct CDR3 sequences, about 80% of which are singletons, and about two fifths rests with the top ten. Sequenced sample: sorted CD4+, CD8+, or CD8+CD57+ T cells (not recorded which) from PBMCs. Source of these receptors: a human donor with aplastic anemia.

As to this clonotype: Germline and junction disagree at one end, which may indicate a read error. This chain links TRBV15 with TRBJ2-3; D is perhaps TRBD2 (6 bases). The CDR3 runs 14 residues. CDR1 and CDR2 from the germline V gene are LNHNV and YYDKDF (reference sequence). For the CDR3, the DNA is TGTGCCACCAGCAGACGCGGCGGGGCACGGACCCAGTACTTT. It yields the protein CATSRRGGARTQYF.

This rearrangement joins TRBV7-6 to TRBJ2-3, with D uncertain. Looked up from germline, CDR1 is SGHVS and CDR2 is FNYEAQ. V lost 3 bases and J lost 11, with 21 bases in between. This CDR3 contains 15 residues. CDR3 protein: CASSLNSRIEQLQYF. The CDR3 DNA sequence: TGTGCCAGCAGCTTGAATTCGAGAATTGAGCAGTTGCAGTATTTT.

About this clonotype: One end of the junction does not line up with germline, which may come from a read error. This chain links TRBV7-2 with TRBJ2-3; D tentatively fits TRBD1 or TRBD2 (5 bases each). The V gene's germline CDR1 is SGHTA and CDR2 FQGNSA. The CDR3 has 14 residues. The CDR3 sequence: CASSLARDGLVYCF. Written as DNA, the CDR3 is TGTGCCAGCAGCTTGGCGAGGGACGGGCTCGTATATTGCTTT. The variable domain in full, completed from reference TRBV7-2 and TRBJ2-3, reads GAGVSQSPSNKVTEKGKDVELRCDPISGHTALYWYRQSLGQGLEFLIYFQGNSAPDKSGLPSDRFSAERTGGSVSTLTIQRTQQEDSAVYLCASSLARDGLVYCFGPGTRLTVL.

The chain uses TRBV20-1 and TRBJ2-7, with D perhaps matching TRBD1 (6 bases). The CDR3 runs to 15 residues. The germline V gene has CDR1 DFQATT and CDR2 SNEGSKA (reference sequence). V was cut by 6 bases and J by 2 bases, with 20 bases left in between. The CDR3 nucleotides are TGCAGTGCAAGTGCCCGCCAGGGGAGCGCCTACGAGCAGTACTTC. The encoded protein is CSASARQGSAYEQYF.

The chain links TRBV20-1 to TRBJ1-1; D gene ambiguous. CDR3 length: 16 amino acids. The germline V gene encodes CDR1 DFQATT and CDR2 SNEGSKA (reference sequence). V was shortened by 0 bases and J by 3 bases, with 17 bases between the two germline ends. CDR3 sequence reads: CSARDLDDKCYTEAFF. Here the CDR3 DNA reads TGCAGTGCTAGAGATCTTGACGACAAGTGTTACACTGAAGCTTTCTTT.

The CDR3 DNA reads TGTGCCAGCAGCTTGACAGGGGGCGGGGCAGATACGCAGTATTTT. This sequence encodes CASSLTGGGADTQYF. The V call is TRBV7-2, the J call TRBJ2-3, with 10 nucleotides matching TRBD1. The CDR3 runs 15 residues. With V trimmed by 3 bases and J by 4 bases, 4 bases remained unmatched. Germline V gives CDR1 SGHTA, CDR2 FQGNSA.

The CDR3 loop reads CASSMGGDTYNLQFF. DNA of the CDR3: TGTGCCAGTAGTATGGGGGGGGATACGTACAATTTGCAGTTCTTC. This chain connects TRBV9 to TRBJ2-1, with 7 bases lining up with TRBD2. The CDR3 is made up of 15 amino acids. Germline CDR1 and CDR2: SGDLS and YYNGEE. V dropped 8 bases and J dropped 12; count of bases not matched to a gene: 20.

As to this clonotype: The junction departs from germline at one end; a sequencing error may be responsible. The chain has TRBV7-8 and TRBJ2-1; TRBD2 is a possible D gene (5 bases). Germline CDR1 SGHVS, CDR2 FQNEAQ. CDR3 length: 14 amino acids. The CDR3 region is CASSIARGLGTQFF. CDR3 DNA: TGTGCCAGCAGCATAGCGAGAGGGCTAGGTACGCAGTTTTTC.

The chain recombines TRBV9 with TRBJ2-3; perhaps TRBD2 as D (5 bases). The CDR3 totals 14 residues. The ends were cut back, 4 bases at V and 8 bases at J, with 17 bases in the middle. In germline, CDR1 is SGDLS, CDR2 YYNGEE. The CDR3 protein is CASSPAGGRGTQYF. The CDR3 DNA sequence: TGTGCCAGCAGCCCAGCAGGAGGTCGCGGTACGCAGTATTTT.

A note on this clonotype: One end of the junction is discordant with germline, which a read error may explain. This chain links TRBV7-2 with TRBJ2-3, with D tentatively TRBD2 (6 bases). Germline V CDR1 and CDR2: SGHTA, FQGNSA. The CDR3 totals 13 residues. CDR3 coding DNA: TGTGCCAGCAGCTCCGATCCTAGCGACAATGAGCAGTTC. It yields the protein CASSSDPSDNEQF. Full variable domain (remainder filled in from reference TRBV7-2 and TRBJ2-3): GAGVSQSPSNKVTEKGKDVELRCDPISGHTALYWYRQSLGQGLEFLIYFQGNSAPDKSGLPSDRFSAERTGGSVSTLTIQRTQQEDSAVYLCASSSDPSDNEQFGPGTRLTVL.

The chain employs TRBV11-3 and TRBJ2-7; possible D gene TRBD2, 7 bases. Germline CDR1 and CDR2: SGHNT and YENEEA. The CDR3 covers 18 residues. V was pared by 3 bases and J by 2 bases, with 23 bases between. The CDR3: CASSFGLRGGAVTYEQYF. CDR3 DNA: TGTGCCAGCAGCTTCGGTCTGAGAGGGGGGGCCGTGACCTACGAGCAGTACTTC.